These 31 T cell receptor beta chains share one sample of origin, sequenced in a study of patients and donors after allogeneic stem cell transplantation. TCRdb reprocessed the RT-PCR reads via MiXCR and lists one record per CDR3 protein. Found here are fewer than 500,000 distinct CDR3 sequences, 16% of them singletons; the top ten hold roughly 7%. Sample: blood, either unsorted or a sorted T cell fraction (not recorded which). Receptors originate from a human donor who was either an allogeneic HSCT recipient or a stem cell or donor lymphocyte infusion donor (not recorded which). It is not recorded whose cells these are; they may come from a transplant donor.

This clonotype was found many times. The rearrangement joins TRBV20-1 to TRBJ1-4; tentatively, D is TRBD1 (5 bases). Germline V gives CDR1 DFQATT, CDR2 SNEGSKA (reference sequence). This CDR3 comprises 15 residues. Trimming cost V 3 bases and J 3 bases, with 14 bases left between them. The CDR3 DNA reads TGCAGTGCTAGTCCCCCGACAGTCTCTAATGAAAAACTGTTTTTT. Translation gives CSASPPTVSNEKLFF.

This clonotype was detected only a few times. The chain has TRBV7-3 and TRBJ2-2, with D perhaps matching TRBD1 or TRBD2 (7 bases each). This CDR3 has 17 amino acids. Trimming cost V 5 bases and J 4 bases, with 20 bases left between them. Germline V CDR1 and CDR2: SGHTA, FQGTGA. CDR3 sequence (DNA): TGTGCCAGCAGCCCTGTGGGGAGGGGGCCCGGCACCGGGGAGCTGTTTTTT. This translates into CASSPVGRGPGTGELFF.

The table lists this clonotype with a few counts. This chain uses TRBV2 with TRBJ1-2, with D hard to call. CDR3 size: 12 residues. CDR1 is SNHLY, CDR2 FYNNEI, per germline. Trimming took off 8 bases at V and 3 bases at J, with 10 bases between the two ends. CDR3 bases: TGTGCCAGCTTTAAGGATTACTATGGCTACACCTTC. Protein product: CASFKDYYGYTF.

The chain combines TRBV7-7 with TRBJ2-5; TRBD2 matches 12 bases. J was trimmed by 4 bases and V by 5 bases; bases with no gene match: 2. CDR1 is SSHAT and CDR2 is FNYEAQ in the germline V gene (reference sequence). The CDR3 is 14 amino acids. CDR3 sequence: CASSPGLAGETQYF. The DNA of the CDR3 is TGTGCCAGCAGCCCGGGACTAGCGGGAGAGACCCAGTACTTC.

Ten or more counts support this clonotype. The chain recombines TRBV24-1 with TRBJ2-5; TRBD2 matches 8 bases. The V and J ends lost 1 base and 5 bases, in that order; junction bases with no gene match: 8. CDR3 length equals 16 residues. CDR1 KGHDR and CDR2 SFDVKD come from the germline V gene. CDR3 sequence: CATSDLNGGAGETQYF. Here the CDR3 DNA reads TGTGCCACCAGTGATTTAAACGGGGGGGCCGGTGAGACCCAGTACTTC.

Only a few counts were recorded for this clonotype. J is TRBJ2-5 and V is TRBV5-6; no firm D call. V shed 4 bases and J shed 2 bases, with 12 bases lying between them. CDR3 length: 14 amino acids. The germline gives CDR1 SGHDT, CDR2 YYEEEE. The CDR3 DNA follows: TGTGCCAGCAGCGTTTCGACGGTTCAAGAGACCCAGTACTTC. Translating gives CASSVSTVQETQYF.

The rearrangement uses TRBV3-1 and TRBJ2-3; D may correspond to TRBD1 or TRBD2 (5 bases each). The V end was cut by 3 bases, the J end by 3 bases, with 13 bases between. The germline V gene has CDR1 LGHDT and CDR2 YNNKEL (reference sequence). CDR3 length equals 15 residues. CDR3: CASSHRDRLTDTQYF. CDR3 in DNA: TGTGCCAGCAGCCACCGGGACCGACTAACAGATACGCAGTATTTT.

Many counts were recorded for this clonotype. The chain employs TRBV4-1 and TRBJ2-4; possibly TRBD1 or TRBD2 for D (5 bases each). The CDR3 contains 17 residues. Trimming removed 4 bases at V and 1 base at J, with 17 bases between. CDR1 and CDR2 (germline): MGHRA, YSYEKL. Here the CDR3 reads CASSPGVAQGAKNIQYF. Written as DNA, the CDR3 is TGCGCCAGCAGCCCCGGGGTAGCCCAGGGTGCCAAAAACATTCAGTACTTC.

The rearrangement uses TRBV7-2 and TRBJ2-7; TRBD1 matches at 8 bases. Germline lookup yields CDR1 SGHTA and CDR2 FQGNSA. The CDR3 sequence is 16 residues long. The V and J ends lost 4 bases and 1 base, in that order; junction bases with no gene match: 9. CDR3 region: CASSYPPDRASYEQYF. DNA of the CDR3: TGTGCCAGCAGCTACCCCCCGGACAGGGCTTCCTACGAGCAGTACTTC.

This clonotype was seen a few times. This chain links TRBV4-1 with TRBJ1-2; D not certain. The CDR3 runs 14 residues. Germline assignment: CDR1 MGHRA and CDR2 YSYEKL. Between the trimmed V and J ends, which lost 1 base and 0 bases, there was a span of 6 bases. CDR3 in DNA: TGCGCCAGCAGCCAAGTTGGGGCTAACTATGGCTACACCTTC. It specifies CASSQVGANYGYTF.

This chain uses TRBV20-1 with TRBJ2-5, with no clear D. The CDR3 runs 14 residues. Germline CDR1 and CDR2: DFQATT and SNEGSKA (reference sequence). With 0 bases removed from V and 1 base from J, the gap between germline ends came to 9 bases. The CDR3 protein is CSARDSPLQETQYF. For the CDR3, the DNA is TGCAGTGCTAGAGATTCGCCGCTCCAAGAGACCCAGTACTTC.

This clonotype came up once. The chain links TRBV7-3 to TRBJ2-1; D might be TRBD1 (5 bases). Trimming took off 5 bases at V and 8 bases at J, with 13 bases between the two ends. Germline assignment: CDR1 SGHTA and CDR2 FQGTGA. The CDR3 is made up of 13 amino acids. In DNA, the CDR3 is TGTGCCAGCAGCCCGCAGGGTGGGGATGAGCAGTTCTTC. It is translated as CASSPQGGDEQFF.

The sample holds many counts of this clonotype. The chain links TRBV12-3 or TRBV12-4 to TRBJ2-3; TRBD1 agrees at 7 bases. The CDR3 is 15 residues long. J was trimmed by 3 bases and V by 7 bases; bases with no gene match: 10. The CDR3 sequence is CASITPGQKTDTQYF. The CDR3 DNA reads TGTGCCAGCATCACCCCGGGACAGAAGACAGATACGCAGTATTTT.

This chain connects TRBV27 to TRBJ1-6, with TRBD1 identical over 7 bases. There are 16 residues in the CDR3. CDR1 and CDR2 from the germline V gene are MNHEY and SMNVEV (reference sequence). The V and J ends lost 6 bases and 8 bases, in that order; junction bases with no gene match: 13. CDR3 sequence: CASSRLTGTTYSPLHF. The CDR3 nucleotides are TGTGCCAGCAGCAGGCTGACAGGGACAACTTATTCACCCCTCCACTTT.

This clonotype was observed a handful of times. The rearrangement joins TRBV10-3 to TRBJ1-1, with a tentative D call TRBD1 (6 bases). V lost 7 bases, J lost 2 bases, and 17 bases lay in between. The CDR3 totals 15 residues. CDR1 is ENHRY, CDR2 SYGVKD, per germline. CDR3 loop: CAITKPGQPNTEAFF. The CDR3 nucleotides are TGTGCCATCACCAAACCGGGACAACCAAACACTGAAGCTTTCTTT.

This clonotype was counted a few times. The chain uses TRBV5-1 and TRBJ2-3, with D possibly TRBD1 on 6 matching bases. Germline assignment: CDR1 SGHRS and CDR2 YFSETQ. V shed 9 bases and J shed 4 bases, with 24 bases lying between them. This CDR3 contains 16 residues. The CDR3 reads CANPGEYGEGADTQYF. The CDR3 DNA reads as TGCGCCAACCCAGGGGAGTATGGTGAAGGGGCAGATACGCAGTATTTT.

The DNA of the CDR3 is TGTGCCAGCAGTTTATCCGGAACGAACACCGGGGAGCTGTTTTTT. As protein: CASSLSGTNTGELFF. The rearrangement joins TRBV27 to TRBJ2-2; D gene ambiguous. The V gene lost 0 bases and the J gene lost 0 bases, with 5 bases spanning the gap. The CDR3 loop spans 15 amino acids. Per the germline V gene, CDR1 is MNHEY and CDR2 is SMNVEV (reference sequence).

The rearrangement links TRBV5-1 to TRBJ2-5; D may correspond to TRBD1 or TRBD2 (5 bases each). Between the trimmed V and J ends, which lost 0 bases and 2 bases, there was a span of 14 bases. Germline CDR1 SGHRS, CDR2 YFSETQ. This CDR3 is 16 amino acids long. This CDR3 is CASSLDPGRYQETQYF. CDR3 nucleotides: TGCGCCAGCAGCTTGGACCCGGGACGCTATCAAGAGACCCAGTACTTC.

The chain has TRBV5-1 and TRBJ2-7, with 7 nucleotides matching TRBD1. CDR1 and CDR2 (germline): SGHRS, YFSETQ. V shed 1 base, J shed 4 bases, and the junction held 11 bases outside the gene matches. CDR3 length: 16 residues. CDR3 nucleotides: TGCGCCAGCAGCTTGATTGGGACAGCAGGAGAGTACGAGCAGTACTTC. Its protein is CASSLIGTAGEYEQYF.

This clonotype was counted only a few times. J is TRBJ1-1 and V is TRBV3-1; a possible D gene is TRBD1 (5 bases). The CDR3 has 14 residues. CDR1 LGHDT and CDR2 YNNKEL come from the germline V gene (reference sequence). V was shortened by 3 bases and J by 1 base, with 9 bases between the two germline ends. The CDR3 nucleotides are TGTGCCAGCAGCCACGGTAGGGGGAACACTGAAGCTTTCTTT. Translated, it gives CASSHGRGNTEAFF.

In regard to this clonotype: Just one base apart from a much larger clone, this may be a read error. This chain connects TRBV6-1 to TRBJ2-5; D unresolved. The CDR3 loop spans 11 amino acids. Germline assignment: CDR1 MNHNS and CDR2 SASEGT. CDR3 bases: TGTGCCAGCACTCTGTCCTTGGCCCAGTGCTTC. Its translation: CASTLSLAQCF.

The V gene is TRBV5-1, the J gene TRBJ2-7, with D possibly matching TRBD1 (6 bases). CDR3 size: 16 residues. V was pared by 2 bases and J by 4 bases, with 19 bases between. Germline CDR1 is SGHRS and CDR2 is YFSETQ. CDR3 amino acids: CASSLEQGAGFYEQYF. The CDR3 region has the DNA TGCGCCAGCAGCTTAGAACAGGGAGCAGGGTTTTACGAGCAGTACTTC.

V gene TRBV4-3 combines with J gene TRBJ2-1, with D unclear. Germline loops: CDR1 LGHNA, CDR2 YSLEER. The V end lost 1 base, the J end lost 4 bases, and 8 bases lay between the germline ends. The CDR3 has 14 residues. Here the CDR3 reads CASSQVFSYNEQFF. The CDR3 nucleotides read TGCGCCAGCAGCCAAGTATTCAGTTACAATGAGCAGTTCTTC.

In this sample, this clonotype turned up a few times. The V gene is TRBV4-3, the J gene TRBJ1-6; unclear D gene. V lost 1 base to trimming and J lost 10 bases, with 11 bases between them. The CDR3 spans 14 residues. CDR1 LGHNA and CDR2 YSLEER come from the germline V gene. The CDR3, as DNA: TGCGCCAGCAGCCAAGTCCCACAGAACTCACCCCTCCACTTT. Translated: CASSQVPQNSPLHF.

This clonotype was seen a handful of times. This rearrangement joins TRBV12-5 to TRBJ1-3; 8 bases agree with TRBD1. The germline V gene encodes CDR1 LGHNT and CDR2 FRNRAP. V shed 7 bases and J 8 bases; nucleotides not matched to a gene: 13. CDR3 size: 15 residues. In DNA, the CDR3 is TGTGCTAGTGCCGCCCTAGACAGGGGCAGGCACACCATATATTTT. Translating gives CASAALDRGRHTIYF. Combining the CDR3 with reference TRBV12-5 and TRBJ1-3 gives the whole variable domain DARVTQTPRHKVTEMGQEVTMRCQPILGHNTVFWYRQTMMQGLELLAYFRNRAPLDDSGMPKDRFSAEMPDATLATLKIQPSEPRDSAVYFCASAALDRGRHTIYFGEGSWLTVV.

There are many counts of this clonotype. The chain employs TRBV4-1 and TRBJ2-3; D unresolved. Trimming removed 4 bases at V and 0 bases at J, with 8 bases between. This CDR3 is 14 amino acids long. Germline V gene sequence: CDR1 MGHRA, CDR2 YSYEKL. The CDR3 region has the DNA TGCGCCAGCAGCCGTCAGCTGAGCACAGATACGCAGTATTTT. This translates into CASSRQLSTDTQYF.

This clonotype has only a few counts. DNA for the CDR3: TGTGCCAGCGGCATCGGACAGGGGGCTCTCTTAGGAGAGACCCAGTACTTC. Encoded protein: CASGIGQGALLGETQYF. The rearrangement links TRBV5-8 to TRBJ2-5; 11 bases are a match to TRBD1. This CDR3 is built from 17 residues. Germline V CDR1 and CDR2: SGHTS, YDEGEE. J lost 4 bases, V lost 7 bases, and 15 bases had no gene match.

The V and J genes are TRBV24-1 and TRBJ2-2; the match to TRBD2 covers 7 bases. Germline CDR1 KGHDR, CDR2 SFDVKD. The J segment lost 4 bases and the V segment lost 9 bases, leaving 7 bases of the junction unmatched. This CDR3 region has 14 residues. In DNA form, the CDR3 reads TGTGCCACCCGGGAGGCGGGGACCACCGGGGAGCTGTTTTTT. Amino acids: CATREAGTTGELFF.

This sequence joins TRBV6-1 and TRBJ1-1, with D unresolved. The CDR3 has 12 residues. Germline V gene lookup returns CDR1 MNHNS and CDR2 SASEGT. Trimming left V 4 bases short and J 5 bases short, with 8 bases between. As DNA, the CDR3 is TGTGCCAGCAGTGTATGGAGAACTGAAGCTTTCTTT. Amino acid sequence: CASSVWRTEAFF.

The chain uses TRBV7-9 and TRBJ2-7, with D perhaps TRBD1 or TRBD2 (6 bases each). This CDR3 is 13 amino acids long. Germline CDR1 and CDR2: SEHNR and FQNEAQ (reference sequence). Trimming pared 5 bases from V and 3 bases from J, leaving 11 bases between. The CDR3 sequence is CASSRQEGYEQYF. The CDR3 DNA reads as TGTGCCAGCAGCAGACAGGAGGGCTACGAGCAGTACTTC. The whole variable domain, filled in from reference TRBV7-9 and TRBJ2-7, reads DTGVSQNPRHKITKRGQNVTFRCDPISEHNRLYWYRQTLGQGPEFLTYFQNEAQLEKSRLLSDRFSAERPKGSFSTLEIQRTEQGDSAMYLCASSRQEGYEQYFGPGTRLTVT.

This rearrangement joins TRBV6-2 or TRBV6-3 to TRBJ1-2, with 7 nucleotides matching TRBD1. The CDR3 extends over 14 amino acids. The trim removed 2 bases at V and 6 bases at J, leaving 6 bases unmatched. Germline loops: CDR1 MNHEY, CDR2 SVGEGT. This CDR3 is CASSYRQGRDGYTF. The CDR3 bases are TGTGCCAGCAGTTACAGACAGGGACGCGATGGCTACACCTTC.